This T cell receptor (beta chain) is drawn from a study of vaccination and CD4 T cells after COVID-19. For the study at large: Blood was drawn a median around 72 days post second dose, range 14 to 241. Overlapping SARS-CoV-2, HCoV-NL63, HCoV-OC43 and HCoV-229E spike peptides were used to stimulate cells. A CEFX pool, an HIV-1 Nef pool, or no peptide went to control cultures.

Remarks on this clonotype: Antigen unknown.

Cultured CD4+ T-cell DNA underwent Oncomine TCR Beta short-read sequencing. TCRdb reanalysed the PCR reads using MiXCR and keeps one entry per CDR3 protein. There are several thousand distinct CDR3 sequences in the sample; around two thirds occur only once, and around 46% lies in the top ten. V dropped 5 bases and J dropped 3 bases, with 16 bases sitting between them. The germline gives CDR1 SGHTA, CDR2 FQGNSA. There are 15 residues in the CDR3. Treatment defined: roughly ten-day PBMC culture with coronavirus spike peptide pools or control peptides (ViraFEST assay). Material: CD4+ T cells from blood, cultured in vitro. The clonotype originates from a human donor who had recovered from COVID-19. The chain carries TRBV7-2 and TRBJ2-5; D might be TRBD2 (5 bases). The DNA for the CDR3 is TGTGCCAGCAGCACTCGCAACGGGCGGGAAGAGACCCAGTACTTC. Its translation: CASSTRNGREETQYF.